A single sample gave rise to the 30 T cell receptor beta chains below, sequenced in a study of blood T cell repertoires in COVID-19. Profiling relied on immunoSEQ multiplex PCR, and the TCRdb table lists in-frame clones only, not all of them. Of a few hundred thousand clones in the sample, more than 65% are singletons; the top ten hold approximately 15%. The material sequenced was peripheral blood. Receptor source: a person aged 65 to 85 with COVID-19, enrolled during active disease.

The chain uses TRBV7-3 and TRBJ1-5, with a weak D call TRBD1 (5 bases). Germline CDR1 and CDR2: SGHTA and FQGTGA. The CDR3 loop spans 13 amino acids. Trimming cost V 3 bases and J 5 bases, with 8 bases left between them. CDR3 protein: CASSFSGDQPQHF. For the CDR3, the DNA is TGTGCCAGCAGCTTCTCGGGGGATCAGCCCCAGCATTTT. The entire variable domain, with the rest obtained from reference TRBV7-3 and TRBJ1-5, is as follows: GAGVSQTPSNKVTEKGKYVELRCDPISGHTALYWYRQSLGQGPEFLIYFQGTGAADDSGLPNDRFFAVRPEGSVSTLKIQRTERGDSAVYLCASSFSGDQPQHFGDGTRLSIL.

The chain recombines TRBV4-1 with TRBJ2-1, with D perhaps matching TRBD1 (6 bases). Trimming shortened V by 2 bases and J by 8 bases, and 22 bases separated the two germline ends. CDR1 and CDR2 from the germline V gene are MGHRA and YSYEKL. This CDR3 contains 17 residues. The CDR3 is CASSQWTVGVMAHEQFF. The CDR3 nucleotides are TGCGCCAGCAGCCAATGGACAGTCGGGGTAATGGCCCATGAGCAGTTCTTC.

The chain joins TRBV5-5 to TRBJ2-6, with a weak D call TRBD2 (5 bases). The CDR3 covers 17 residues. Germline CDR1 reads SGHKS; CDR2 reads YYEKEE (reference sequence). The ends were cut back, 4 bases at V and 4 bases at J, with 18 bases in the middle. CDR3 sequence reads: CASSNERAGLGANVLTF. CDR3 in DNA: TGTGCCAGCAGCAACGAAAGGGCGGGTTTGGGGGCCAACGTCCTGACTTTC.

The chain employs TRBV30 and TRBJ1-2; tentatively, D is TRBD1 (6 bases). CDR1 is GTSNPN and CDR2 is SVGIG in the germline V gene (reference sequence). The CDR3 is 13 amino acids. Trimming pared 4 bases from V and 7 bases from J, leaving 16 bases between. The CDR3 region is CAWTPGVTGGYTF. The CDR3 bases are TGTGCCTGGACGCCAGGGGTAACGGGTGGCTACACCTTC.

This clone was counted once. The gene calls are TRBV7-3 and TRBJ2-3; 9 bases are a match to TRBD1. V lost 2 bases to trimming and J lost 2 bases; unmatched junction nucleotides: 2. Germline CDR1 and CDR2: SGHTA and FQGTGA. The CDR3 is 15 amino acids. The chain's CDR3 is CASSLGTGTTDTQYF. DNA for the CDR3: TGTGCCAGCAGCTTAGGGACAGGGACCACAGATACGCAGTATTTT.

This chain joins TRBV4-3 and TRBJ1-4, with 7 bases identical to TRBD1. The CDR3 sequence is 15 residues long. Trimming took 1 base from V and 7 from J; bases not matched to a gene: 6. The germline CDR1 and CDR2 sequences are LGHNA and YSLEER. The chain's CDR3 is CASSQAGSGGEKLFF. The CDR3 coding sequence is TGCGCCAGCAGCCAAGCGGGGTCAGGGGGTGAAAAACTGTTTTTT.

The genes are TRBV9 and TRBJ1-3; no clear D. The CDR3 is made up of 17 amino acids. The V end lost 3 bases, the J end lost 1 base, and 17 bases lay between the germline ends. Germline CDR1 is SGDLS and CDR2 is YYNGEE. The DNA for the CDR3 is TGTGCCAGCAGCGATAGGGAGGGCGGGAGTTCTGGAAACACCATATATTTT. Its translation: CASSDREGGSSGNTIYF.

V gene TRBV28 combines with J gene TRBJ1-2; 9 bases are a match to TRBD1. Looked up from germline, CDR1 is MDHEN and CDR2 is SYDVKM. This CDR3 is built from 13 residues. The V gene end was trimmed by 6 bases and the J gene end by 14 bases; junction bases not matched to a gene: 13. CDR3 amino acids: CASRPARDRDQTF. In DNA form, the CDR3 reads TGTGCCAGCAGACCCGCCCGGGACAGGGATCAGACCTTC.

J is TRBJ2-5 and V is TRBV27; unclear D gene. Germline values: CDR1 MNHEY, CDR2 SMNVEV (reference sequence). This CDR3 region has 16 residues. The ends were cut back, 5 bases at V and 5 bases at J, with 21 bases in the middle. The CDR3: CASSPLGAALQETQYF. The CDR3 bases are TGTGCCAGCAGTCCATTGGGCGCAGCTTTACAGGAGACCCAGTACTTC.

Here the CDR3 DNA reads TGTGCCAGCAGCTTAGCGGCGGGACTAGCGGGAGGAGGCTACGAGCAGTACTTC. Its protein product is CASSLAAGLAGGGYEQYF. The chain employs TRBV7-6 and TRBJ2-7, with 15 bases matching TRBD2. Germline lookup yields CDR1 SGHVS and CDR2 FNYEAQ. The V and J ends lost 0 bases and 3 bases, in that order; junction bases with no gene match: 6. There are 18 residues in the CDR3.

The rearrangement links TRBV6-2 or TRBV6-3 to TRBJ1-5; no reliable D call. Germline values: CDR1 MNHEY, CDR2 SVGEGT. This CDR3 comprises 13 residues. V lost 5 bases to trimming and J lost 0 bases, with 5 bases between them. For the CDR3, the DNA is TGTGCCAGCAGTCGGGATAGCAATCAGCCCCAGCATTTT. As protein: CASSRDSNQPQHF.

The chain links TRBV14 to TRBJ1-2, with D possibly TRBD1 on 6 matching bases. This CDR3 is 15 amino acids long. Germline CDR1 SGHDN, CDR2 FVKESK. The V gene lost 2 bases and the J gene lost 4 bases, with 14 bases spanning the gap. CDR3 nucleotide sequence: TGTGCCAGCAGCCAAAATACAGGGTCCCCCTATGGCTACACCTTC. It translates to CASSQNTGSPYGYTF.

The chain is built from TRBV19 and TRBJ2-1; possibly TRBD2 for D (7 bases). This CDR3 is built from 15 residues. Germline V gene sequence: CDR1 LNHDA, CDR2 SQIVND (reference sequence). Trimming left V 1 base short and J 6 bases short, with 13 bases between. CDR3 amino acids: CASSIVRGGSNEQFF. The CDR3 nucleotides are TGTGCCAGTAGTATAGTTAGGGGGGGCTCCAATGAGCAGTTCTTC.

The chain employs TRBV19 and TRBJ2-6, with 11 bases identical to TRBD2. This CDR3 region has 19 residues. Losses at the gene ends were 8 bases for V and 1 base for J; bases not matched to a gene: 13. Per germline, CDR1 LNHDA and CDR2 SQIVND (reference sequence). CDR3 protein: CASDGLAGSRSSGANVLTF. The CDR3 DNA reads TGTGCCAGTGACGGACTAGCGGGCTCCCGTAGTTCTGGGGCCAACGTCCTGACTTTC.

The chain has TRBV27 and TRBJ1-6; 8 bases fit TRBD1. The trim removed 2 bases at V and 7 bases at J, leaving 4 bases unmatched. CDR1 MNHEY and CDR2 SMNVEV come from the germline V gene (reference sequence). The CDR3 length is 15 residues. The CDR3 loop reads CASSLGQGANSPLHF. The DNA for the CDR3 is TGTGCCAGCAGTTTAGGGCAGGGGGCAAATTCACCCCTCCACTTT.

This chain uses TRBV14 with TRBJ2-2; TRBD2 matches 9 bases. The CDR3 covers 17 residues. J lost 6 bases, V lost 1 base, and 9 bases had no gene match. The germline V gene has CDR1 SGHDN and CDR2 FVKESK. The CDR3 DNA reads TGTGCCAGCAGCCAAGTGGTAGCGGGGGTCCCATCCGGGGAGCTGTTTTTT. This codes for CASSQVVAGVPSGELFF.

The CDR3 here is CASSLVLAGGTPGELFF. DNA of the CDR3: TGTGCCAGCAGCTTAGTTTTGGCGGGAGGCACCCCCGGGGAGCTGTTTTTT. The rearrangement uses TRBV7-2 and TRBJ2-2; 8 bases agree with TRBD2. The CDR3 is made up of 17 amino acids. J lost 6 bases, V lost 1 base, and 10 bases had no gene match. The germline V gene encodes CDR1 SGHTA and CDR2 FQGNSA.

V gene TRBV5-6 combines with J gene TRBJ2-1, with D possibly TRBD1 on 5 matching bases. CDR3 length equals 13 residues. In germline, CDR1 is SGHDT, CDR2 YYEEEE. V was pared by 3 bases and J by 7 bases, with 11 bases between. In DNA, the CDR3 is TGTGCCAGCAGCTCGGACACTATTAATGAGCAGTTCTTC. Translating gives CASSSDTINEQFF.

A few counts support this clone. The chain joins TRBV9 to TRBJ1-3; 7 bases map to TRBD1. The V and J ends lost 4 bases and 4 bases, in that order; junction bases with no gene match: 11. The CDR3 extends over 16 amino acids. Germline CDR1 reads SGDLS; CDR2 reads YYNGEE. The CDR3 loop is CASSSGGRAEGNTIYF. The CDR3 coding sequence is TGTGCCAGCAGCTCAGGGGGTAGGGCAGAAGGAAACACCATATATTTT.

This chain links TRBV28 with TRBJ1-4; no clear D gene. Per the germline V gene, CDR1 is MDHEN and CDR2 is SYDVKM. The CDR3 consists of 15 residues. V was clipped by 6 bases and J by 0 bases, with 11 bases between them. CDR3 nucleotides: TGTGCCAGCAGACCCCGAGCTGCAACTAATGAAAAACTGTTTTTT. Protein product: CASRPRAATNEKLFF.

V and J are TRBV21-1 and TRBJ2-2; TRBD2 is taken as the D call from the table, unchecked against the DNA. TRBV21-1 is annotated as a pseudogene. The CDR3 sequence is 20 residues long. For the CDR3, the DNA is TGTGCCAGCAGCAAAAGAAGGAGACTAGCGGGAGAGGTGAGCACCGGGGAGCTGTTTTTT. It specifies CASSKRRRLAGEVSTGELFF.

This chain links TRBV5-4 with TRBJ1-2, with 9 bases identical to TRBD1. In germline, CDR1 is SGHNT, CDR2 YYREEE (reference sequence). The V and J ends lost 7 bases and 2 bases, in that order; junction bases with no gene match: 3. The CDR3 length is 13 residues. CDR3 region: CASGDRVNYGYTF. CDR3 nucleotide sequence: TGTGCCAGCGGGGACAGGGTAAACTATGGCTACACCTTC. Variable domain in full (rest from reference TRBV5-4 and TRBJ1-2): ETGVTQSPTHLIKTRGQQVTLRCSSQSGHNTVSWYQQALGQGPQFIFQYYREEENGRGNFPPRFSGLQFPNYSSELNVNALELDDSALYLCASGDRVNYGYTFGSGTRLTVV.

About this clone itself: The same CDR3 is also encoded by other DNA sequences in this sample. The chain combines TRBV18 with TRBJ2-5, with D perhaps TRBD2 (5 bases). This CDR3 is 12 amino acids long. Trimming cost V 3 bases and J 5 bases, with 7 bases left between them. CDR1 and CDR2 (germline): KGHSH, LQKENI. For the CDR3, the DNA is TGTGCCAGCTCACCCGGCGGGGAGACCCAGTACTTC. Its translation is CASSPGGETQYF.

This clone was detected once. V usage is TRBV7-8 and J usage is TRBJ2-5; TRBD2 agrees at 7 bases. Germline-derived CDR1 and CDR2 are SGHVS and FQNEAQ. The ends lost 2 bases at V and 8 bases at J; junction bases unmatched: 11. CDR3 size: 15 residues. The CDR3 nucleotides are TGTGCCAGCAGCTTACTTTCTAGCGGACCCCGCACCCAGTACTTC. This codes for CASSLLSSGPRTQYF.

V usage is TRBV9 and J usage is TRBJ2-5, with 11 bases that match TRBD1. V gave up 3 bases and J gave up 4 bases; unmatched junction bases: 2. This CDR3 spans 14 amino acids. The germline gives CDR1 SGDLS, CDR2 YYNGEE. CDR3 in DNA: TGTGCCAGCAGCGCAGGACAGGGGGCAGAGACCCAGTACTTC. This translates into CASSAGQGAETQYF.

The chain employs TRBV19 and TRBJ1-2, with 9 bases that match TRBD1. V gave up 1 base and J gave up 4 bases; unmatched junction bases: 4. Germline V gene sequence: CDR1 LNHDA, CDR2 SQIVND (reference sequence). There are 15 residues in the CDR3. CDR3 DNA: TGTGCCAGTAGTATAGCCGGGACAGGGACCTATGGCTACACCTTC. It translates to CASSIAGTGTYGYTF.

The V and J genes are TRBV23-1 and TRBJ1-1; D gene uncertain. TRBV23-1 has ORF status, its function being uncertain. V shed 5 bases and J shed 1 base, with 14 bases lying between them. CDR3 size: 15 residues. The CDR3 region has the DNA TGCGCCAGCAGTGGTGTGAGGTGGCAGAACACTGAAGCTTTCTTT. It codes for CASSGVRWQNTEAFF.

The V gene is TRBV3-1 (or the pseudogene TRBV3-2), the J gene TRBJ2-7; 12 bases match TRBD2. V lost 0 bases and J lost 5; bases outside the gene matches: 5. The CDR3 totals 16 residues. In germline, CDR1 is LGHDT, CDR2 YNNKEL (reference sequence). CDR3 sequence: CASSQDTLAGGDEQYF. As DNA, the CDR3 is TGTGCCAGCAGCCAAGATACCCTAGCGGGGGGGGACGAGCAGTACTTC.

This clone turned up a few times. The chain links TRBV3-1 (or the pseudogene TRBV3-2) to TRBJ1-3; no clear D gene. Germline loops: CDR1 LGHDT, CDR2 YNNKEL (reference sequence). V lost 5 bases to trimming and J lost 3 bases, with 14 bases between them. This CDR3 contains 15 residues. The CDR3 nucleotides are TGTGCCAGCAGCACGAGGAGGCCCTTTGGAAACACCATATATTTT. Translated: CASSTRRPFGNTIYF.

This clone was seen only once. The chain recombines TRBV14 with TRBJ2-1; TRBD1 matches 9 bases. From germline, CDR1 is SGHDN and CDR2 FVKESK. Unmatched junction bases numbered 4, after V lost 1 base and J lost 3 bases. The CDR3 runs 16 residues. The CDR3 sequence: CASSQARDRVYNEQFF. In nucleotides, the CDR3 is TGTGCCAGCAGCCAAGCGAGGGACAGGGTCTACAATGAGCAGTTCTTC. Based on the CDR3 plus reference TRBV14 and TRBJ2-1, the full variable domain is EAGVTQFPSHSVIEKGQTVTLRCDPISGHDNLYWYRRVMGKEIKFLLHFVKESKQDESGMPNNRFLAERTGGTYSTLKVQPAELEDSGVYFCASSQARDRVYNEQFFGPGTRLTVL.